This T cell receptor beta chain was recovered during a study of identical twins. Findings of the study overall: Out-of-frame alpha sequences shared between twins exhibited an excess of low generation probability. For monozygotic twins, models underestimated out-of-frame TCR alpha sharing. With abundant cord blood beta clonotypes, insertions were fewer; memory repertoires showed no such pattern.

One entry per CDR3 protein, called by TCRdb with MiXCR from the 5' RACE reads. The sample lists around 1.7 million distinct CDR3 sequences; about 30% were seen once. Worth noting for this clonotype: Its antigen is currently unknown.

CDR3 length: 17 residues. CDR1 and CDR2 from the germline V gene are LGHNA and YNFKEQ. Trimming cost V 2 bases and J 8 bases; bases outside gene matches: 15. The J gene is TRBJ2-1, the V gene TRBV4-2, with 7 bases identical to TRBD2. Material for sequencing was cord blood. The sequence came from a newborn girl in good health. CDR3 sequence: CASSQHGTNRRTDEQFF. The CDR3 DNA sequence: TGTGCCAGCAGCCAACACGGGACTAACAGGAGAACGGATGAGCAGTTCTTC.